This record concerns one TCR beta chain sequence. Its antigen remains unidentified. The CDR3 sequence is 16 residues long. The V end was cut by 3 bases, the J end by 4 bases, with 16 bases between. The germline gives CDR1 SGHRS, CDR2 YFSETQ. The entry originates in a study of T-cell memory formation after mild COVID-19. Study in general: Clustering of TCRs was largely donor specific.

TCRdb reanalysed the 5' RACE reads using MiXCR and keeps one entry per CDR3 protein. The sample carries about 170,000 distinct CDR3 sequences, 13% recorded once. The study, taken as a whole, reports: Clones contracting over day 15 to 85 were CD4/CD8 balanced, with later expanders leaning CD4+. Contracting CD4+ clones lay largely in CM and EM, with CD8+ ones residing in EMRA. Within pre-infection memory, some responding clones were found, suggesting cross-reactive memory joined.

The source is a man aged 18 to 29 who had mild COVID-19 (a few samples of this study predate the infection). Cell type and time point are not known. The chain joins TRBV5-1 to TRBJ2-2; D not resolved. Sequenced sample: PBMCs or a T cell subset sorted from them (not recorded which). This chain's CDR3 is CASSWMVRASTGELFF. CDR3 nucleotides: TGCGCCAGCAGCTGGATGGTTAGGGCGAGCACCGGGGAGCTGTTTTTT.